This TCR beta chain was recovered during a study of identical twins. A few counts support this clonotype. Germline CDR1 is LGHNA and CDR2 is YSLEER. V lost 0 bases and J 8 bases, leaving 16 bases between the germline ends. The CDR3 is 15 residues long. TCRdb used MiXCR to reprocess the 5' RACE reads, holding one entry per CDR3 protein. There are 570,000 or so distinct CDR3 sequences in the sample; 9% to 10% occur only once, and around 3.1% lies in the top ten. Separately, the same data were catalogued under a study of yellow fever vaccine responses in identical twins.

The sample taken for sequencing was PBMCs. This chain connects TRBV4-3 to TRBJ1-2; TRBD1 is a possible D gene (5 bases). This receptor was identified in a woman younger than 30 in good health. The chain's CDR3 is CASSQDSGAGDGYTF. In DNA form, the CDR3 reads TGCGCCAGCAGCCAAGATTCCGGGGCAGGAGACGGCTACACCTTC.